This T cell receptor beta chain was obtained from a study of radiotherapy plus CTLA-4 blockade in lung cancer. V lost 6 bases to trimming and J lost 6 bases, with 21 bases between them. The CDR3 extends over 15 amino acids. Germline V gene sequence: CDR1 SGHNT, CDR2 YYREEE (reference sequence). As to this clone: Its cognate antigen is unknown.

Treatment of patients with chemo-refractory metastatic non-small-cell lung cancer consisted of focal radiation plus CTLA-4 blockade with ipilimumab. Overall study results and limits: Tumor-origin TCR clones grew in blood after radiotherapy plus ipilimumab. Early blood T cell clone dynamics, with interferon-beta, were reported to best predict response.

Repertoires were generated with immunoSEQ multiplex PCR, while TCRdb's copy carries only in-frame clones and drops some. The sample records 85,000 to 90,000 clones, approximately 86% being singletons. The rearrangement joins TRBV5-4 to TRBJ1-1; D is ambiguous. This TCR was sampled from a human donor with non-small cell lung cancer that progressed on radiotherapy plus ipilimumab. The sample was peripheral blood, taken from a patient treated with radiotherapy plus ipilimumab. As DNA, the CDR3 is TGTGCCAGCACCTCCGGTCTGGTCCCGCTGTCTGAAGCTTTCTTT. This codes for CASTSGLVPLSEAFF.